Reported below is one T cell receptor (beta chain). No antigen is known for it. According to the study, genomic DNA was the template for TCR beta VDJ and CDR3 profiling. TCRdb itself ran the reads through MiXCR, one entry per CDR3 protein. The sample holds around 400,000 distinct CDR3 sequences; roughly 64% are singletons and the top ten take 4%. The sample originates from a study of CD8+CD57+ T cells in acquired aplastic anemia. The wider study: Across the sorted CD4+ and CD8+ cells, DNA amounts averaged 3.2 ug. Sequencing produced an average of roughly 10 million reads per healthy donor for CD4+ cells. Study-level results: Patients and controls had in common twenty-nine CD8+ CDR3 sequences. Patients and controls had CD8+ Simpson's diversity values that were not significantly distinct.

Germline V gene lookup returns CDR1 SEHNR and CDR2 FQNEAQ (reference sequence). V was clipped by 5 bases and J by 11 bases, with 22 bases between them. The CDR3 extends over 14 amino acids. This sequence originates from a human donor in good health, serving as a control. Sequencing was performed on sorted CD4+, CD8+, or CD8+CD57+ T cells (not recorded which) from PBMCs. This chain uses TRBV7-9 with TRBJ2-7; either TRBD1 or TRBD2 may supply D (5 bases each). In DNA, the CDR3 is TGTGCCAGCAGCCAAGGACACGACCGGGACGGGGAGTACTTC. Its translation is CASSQGHDRDGEYF. The full variable domain, with the rest looked up from reference TRBV7-9 and TRBJ2-7, is DTGVSQNPRHKITKRGQNVTFRCDPISEHNRLYWYRQTLGQGPEFLTYFQNEAQLEKSRLLSDRFSAERPKGSFSTLEIQRTEQGDSAMYLCASSQGHDRDGEYFGPGTRLTVT.